The source of this T cell receptor beta chain is a study of spatial heterogeneity in lung cancer. Study-level points and caveats: Within tumors, counts of expanded alpha and beta TCRs tracked tumor mutation counts.

Germline V lookup: CDR1 MDHEN, CDR2 SYDVKM. Deletions cut 0 bases from V and 7 bases from J, with 22 bases between. The CDR3 runs 18 residues. Many counts were recorded for this clonotype. As yet, its antigen is unknown. Indicated time point: sample taken at primary tumor resection. MiXCR was run by TCRdb on the 5' RACE reads, yielding one entry per CDR3 protein. The sample shows some 96,000 distinct CDR3 sequences, roughly 4.5% of them seen only once. This material consisted of lung tumor tissue, taken at surgery. V and J are TRBV28 and TRBJ2-1, with D perhaps matching TRBD2 (6 bases). The sequence derives from a male donor with early-stage non-small cell lung cancer. This CDR3 reads CASSLWELAPSWGNEQFF. The CDR3 nucleotides read TGTGCCAGCAGTTTATGGGAACTAGCTCCGAGCTGGGGGAATGAGCAGTTCTTC.